The 15 T cell receptor beta chains listed next were all sequenced from one sample in a study of T-cell reconstitution after alpha-beta-depleted transplantation in children. Researchers prepared the TCRbeta library using unique molecular identifiers, the study reports. TCRdb fed the PCR reads into MiXCR, producing one record per CDR3 protein. The sample has 490,000 or so distinct CDR3 sequences, roughly an eighth seen once; the top ten hold approximately 5.4%. The sample was PBMCs from the stem cell graft donor, taken from the stem cell graft. The receptors stem from a human donor who donated a stem cell graft to a child with combined immunodeficiency.

This clonotype was seen at least ten times. The V gene is TRBV12-3 or TRBV12-4, the J gene TRBJ2-7, with 8 bases fitting TRBD2. The CDR3 runs 16 residues. Trimming cost V 1 base and J 2 bases; bases outside gene matches: 7. CDR3 amino acids: CASSLGGLGGAYEQYF. Written as DNA, the CDR3 is TGTGCCAGCAGTTTAGGGGGACTCGGGGGGGCCTACGAGCAGTACTTC.

This clonotype was seen only a few times. The chain links TRBV12-3 or TRBV12-4 to TRBJ1-4; 7 positions match TRBD1. V was clipped by 1 base and J by 4 bases; unmatched bases: 6. This CDR3 is 16 amino acids long. CDR3 sequence (DNA): TGTGCCAGCAGTTTAGGGTCGGACAGGCATAATGAAAAACTGTTTTTT. This translates into CASSLGSDRHNEKLFF.

This rearrangement joins TRBV5-1 to TRBJ2-7; no reliable D call. The CDR3 sequence is 15 residues long. Germline values: CDR1 SGHRS, CDR2 YFSETQ. Trimming stripped 0 bases from V and 5 bases from J, with 15 bases between. CDR3 region: CASSLVFGREHEQYF. The CDR3 DNA follows: TGCGCCAGCAGCTTGGTTTTCGGCCGAGAACACGAGCAGTACTTC.

V is TRBV4-3 and J is TRBJ2-2; D perhaps matches TRBD1 (6 bases). CDR3 length: 16 amino acids. V lost 0 bases, J lost 4 bases, and 12 bases lay in between. CDR1 LGHNA and CDR2 YSLEER come from the germline V gene. Here the CDR3 reads CASSQDHPDSTGELFF. CDR3 DNA sequence: TGCGCCAGCAGCCAAGATCATCCGGACAGCACCGGGGAGCTGTTTTTT.

This clonotype turned up a few times. The CDR3 is CASSKATSTGELFF. DNA for the CDR3: TGTGCCAGCAGCAAAGCCACATCTACCGGGGAGCTGTTTTTT. This chain uses TRBV3-1 with TRBJ2-2; D is ambiguous. V lost 5 bases to trimming and J lost 5 bases, with 12 bases between them. From germline, CDR1 is LGHDT and CDR2 YNNKEL (reference sequence). This CDR3 spans 14 amino acids.

This clonotype came up a few times. J is TRBJ2-1 and V is TRBV6-5; no clear D gene. This CDR3 is 12 amino acids long. Trimming took 2 bases from V and 8 from J, leaving 7 bases between them. In germline, CDR1 is MNHEY, CDR2 SVGAGI. The chain's CDR3 is CASSYDEDEQFF. The DNA for the CDR3 is TGTGCCAGCAGTTACGACGAGGATGAGCAGTTCTTC.

This clonotype has just a few counts. The V gene is TRBV25-1, the J gene TRBJ1-1, with D perhaps TRBD1 (6 bases). The CDR3 runs to 14 residues. Trimming left V 0 bases short and J 7 bases short, with 12 bases between. Germline loops: CDR1 MGHDK, CDR2 SYGVNS. This chain's CDR3 is CASSEYGRGDEAFF. DNA of the CDR3: TGTGCCAGCAGTGAATACGGGAGGGGGGATGAAGCTTTCTTT.

This chain connects TRBV6-5 to TRBJ1-5, with 9 positions matching TRBD1. Per germline, CDR1 MNHEY and CDR2 SVGAGI. The CDR3 consists of 15 residues. Trimming cost V 6 bases and J 5 bases; bases outside gene matches: 8. The CDR3 nucleotides read TGTGCCAGCAGCCACGGACAGGGGCGATATCAGCCCCAGCATTTT. It translates to CASSHGQGRYQPQHF.

The table lists this clonotype with a few counts. CDR3 region: CASFRTSGSEQYF. The CDR3 nucleotides are TGTGCCAGCTTTCGGACTAGCGGGAGTGAGCAGTACTTC. The V call is TRBV18, the J call TRBJ2-7, with TRBD2 matching over 13 bases. V lost 7 bases, J lost 7 bases, and 4 bases stayed unmatched. The germline gives CDR1 KGHSH, CDR2 LQKENI. The CDR3 covers 13 residues.

At least ten counts were recorded for this clonotype. J is TRBJ2-1 and V is TRBV12-3 or TRBV12-4; no clear D gene. There are 11 residues in the CDR3. Trimming cost V 6 bases and J 0 bases, with 0 bases left between them. In nucleotides, the CDR3 is TGTGCCAGCAGCTCCTACAATGAGCAGTTCTTC. Its protein is CASSSYNEQFF.

There are a few counts of this clonotype. The chain carries TRBV12-3 or TRBV12-4 and TRBJ2-7; 10 bases map to TRBD1. Losses at the gene ends were 8 bases for V and 4 bases for J; bases not matched to a gene: 17. The CDR3 has 17 residues. CDR3 in amino acids: CASGDPGQGKEAYEQYF. The CDR3 DNA is TGTGCCAGCGGGGACCCGGGACAGGGGAAAGAGGCTTACGAGCAGTACTTC.

The gene calls are TRBV3-1 and TRBJ1-4; 8 positions match TRBD1. CDR3 length equals 16 residues. Germline CDR1 reads LGHDT; CDR2 reads YNNKEL (reference sequence). V dropped 1 base and J dropped 7; count of bases not matched to a gene: 8. In DNA, the CDR3 is TGTGCCAGCAGCCAAGGCGTCGGCAGGGGGCTTGAAAAACTGTTTTTT. Translating it yields CASSQGVGRGLEKLFF.

The rearrangement links TRBV4-3 to TRBJ2-5, with unresolved D. The CDR3 consists of 15 residues. CDR1 and CDR2 (germline): LGHNA, YSLEER. Between the trimmed V and J ends, which lost 2 bases and 5 bases, there was a span of 15 bases. The CDR3 reads CASSQSSSVQETQYF. Here the CDR3 DNA reads TGCGCCAGCAGCCAATCCTCCAGCGTTCAGGAGACCCAGTACTTC.

The chain links TRBV27 to TRBJ1-2; TRBD1 matches 9 bases. From germline, CDR1 is MNHEY and CDR2 SMNVEV (reference sequence). The CDR3 totals 15 residues. V shed 5 bases, J shed 4 bases, and the junction held 8 bases outside the gene matches. CDR3 nucleotides: TGTGCCAGCAGTCGAACAGGGGGCCCGGGCTATGGCTACACCTTC. Translation gives CASSRTGGPGYGYTF.

This clonotype was observed a single time. This chain links TRBV3-1 with TRBJ2-1, with D possibly being TRBD1 (8 bases). With 8 bases removed from V and 7 bases from J, the gap between germline ends came to 24 bases. This CDR3 region has 16 residues. The V gene's germline CDR1 is LGHDT and CDR2 YNNKEL (reference sequence). The CDR3 DNA sequence: TGTGCCAGCGGACAGGGAGGGCGGGGGCCCGGGAATGAGCAGTTCTTC. Encoded protein: CASGQGGRGPGNEQFF.